This TCR beta chain was sequenced during a study of T cells in women clearing cervical HPV infection. Study context: Donors had HPV16-related CIN3 or worse; 2 had invasive cancer. Controls' single incident HPV16 infection cleared within 12 months without precancer.

Trimming removed 6 bases from V and 2 bases from J, with 10 bases in between. In germline, CDR1 is LNHDA, CDR2 SQIVND (reference sequence). CDR3 length: 13 residues. Worth noting for this clone: Antigen: not known. The read halts 3 residues ahead of the CDR3 end, with the missing end drawn from the germline J gene.

Broader study findings: CIN3+ cases had significantly higher TCR richness than controls; evenness did not differ.

Assay: immunoSEQ multiplex PCR; the TCRdb copy retains only in-frame clones and omits some. The sample's table shows tens of thousands of clones. The sequenced sample consisted of blood buffy coat. This receptor was identified in a woman between 18 and 70 years old with a cervical HPV16 infection that either progressed to CIN3+ or cleared (not recorded which). This sequence joins TRBV19 and TRBJ2-5; perhaps TRBD1 as D (6 bases). CDR3 sequence: CASSGQLQETQYF. The sequenced part of the CDR3 DNA is TGTGCCAGTAGCGGACAGCTTCAAGAGACC.